This entry concerns a single T cell receptor beta chain. This clonotype was seen ten or more times. Its antigen is not yet known. It has no much larger one-base neighbor in the sample; base qualities were not kept. This specimen comes from a study of blood T cells in healthy people across ages (dated by TCRdb to between 2015 and 2016). With regard to the full study: In model experiments, roughly one uniquely barcoded TCR beta cDNA molecule per two T cells was captured by template switching. Age-related changes in TCR beta repertoire diversity were measured in the study by deep sequencing normalized with unique cDNA molecular identifiers. The donors were split into four age groups: young (average about 16 years), middle-aged (roughly 42), aged (about 56) and long-lived (82). To avoid experimental bias, donors of different ages were spread randomly across the sequencing lanes. Using the same blood draw, the study looked at two additional independent replicas of 1 million unique cDNA reads for two donors, one aged 18 to 29 and the other aged 80 or older.

The CDR1 and CDR2 encoded by the germline V gene (reference sequence) are LGHDT and YNNKEL. V sheds 0 bases and J sheds 4 bases, leaving 10 bases between their ends. From its cysteine to its phenylalanine, the CDR3 spans 15 amino acids. Of all the DNA, just the CDR3 is kept, 45 bases in frame from base 1. The library was made by 5' RACE. TCRdb shows the sequencer as Illumina HiSeq 2500. A second 7 to 11 cycle PCR used a sample-barcoded 5' primer and a J-beta primer mix. A unique molecular identifier was introduced onto each TCR beta cDNA molecule by a template-switch 5' adaptor carrying 12 random nucleotides. At least 2.5 million CDR3-containing paired-end reads were obtained from each sample. The Mint cDNA synthesis kit, primed by a TRBC-specific oligonucleotide, was used to synthesize first-strand cDNA from all RNA. Following uracil-DNA glycosylase treatment, a first 18-cycle PCR with universal primers M1SS and BC2_uni_R was performed on all cDNA. Under the source paper's analysis protocol: Normalization of each sample was performed by random selection of 1 million high-quality reads, each carrying a distinct molecular identifier. Instead of being binned into consensus sequences, reads with shared molecular identifiers were discarded. CDR3 identification, clonotype clustering and error correction used MiTCR with a Q25 quality threshold and the strictest error-elimination algorithm. A nonparametric unseen species model with Euler transformation was used to estimate a lower bound on total TCR beta diversity. TCRdb trimmed the raw reads at Q25, called clones with MiXCR and kept productive beta chains. For every CDR3 protein sequence, its rows merge into one entry that carries the most common genes and DNA. The V and J calls and clone size come from TCRdb's table, not from the authors' own analysis. This sample comprises 650,000 to 700,000 distinct CDR3 sequences, approximately 29% of them detected only once. The top ten constitute 15% to 17% of the sample.

Donors were 35 to 40 systemically healthy Caucasian individuals from Russia aged roughly 6 to 100 years. Each donor gave around 9.9 milliliters of peripheral blood, collected into EDTA-treated Vacutainer tubes. Ficoll-Paque density-gradient centrifugation was used to isolate PBMCs, with at least 6 million per sample. Trizol reagent was used to extract total RNA from PBMCs, with at least 5.5 micrograms per sample. The percentages of naive CD45RAhigh/CD27high T cells were determined by flow cytometry on a PBMC aliquot from every donor. Study-wide conclusions, independent of this receptor: Compared with the aged group, the long-lived group had more naive CD4+ T cells, fewer expanded clones and increased TCR diversity, suggesting age selection. Since profiling was done on bulk unsorted PBMCs, naive and antigen-experienced compartments could not be conclusively compared. As age increased, observed TCR beta diversity per million T cells dropped in a roughly linear way, and a significant reduction was already evident by age 40. The percentage of naive T cells measured by flow cytometry correlated strongly with observed TCR beta diversity. Estimates of total diversity based on one million sequenced T cells were considered lower bounds and underestimates. The CMV infection status of donors was not known, potentially confounding age-related changes in expanded clonotypes.

This sequence originates from a woman older than 75 in good health. Donor details come from another sample of the same person, matched by shared clones. The V and J segments used are TRBV3-1 and TRBJ2-1, and perhaps TRBD2 as D gene, on 5 matching bases. Sequenced input: blood. The DNA reads TGTGCCAGCAGCCAAGAAGGAGGCTTTTACAATGAGCAGTTCTTC. The translation is CASSQEGGFYNEQFF.